These 23 T cell receptor beta chains share one sample of origin, sequenced in a study of cytomegalovirus exposure and HLA in healthy donors. This PCR relied on a set of 60 Vbeta primers and 13 Jbeta primers. Profiling relied on immunoSEQ multiplex PCR, and the TCRdb table lists in-frame clones only, not all of them. The profile covers 90,000 to 110,000 clones, with about 81% appearing a single time and 1.3% taken by the ten largest. The source material was PBMCs. These receptors originate from a man aged 30-40 years in good health and CMV-seronegative.

J is TRBJ1-5 and V is TRBV7-2, with TRBD1 as a possible D gene (5 bases). The V end was cut by 1 base, the J end by 0 bases, with 10 bases between. Germline assignment: CDR1 SGHTA and CDR2 FQGNSA. The CDR3 runs 16 residues. The CDR3 DNA sequence: TGTGCCAGCAGCTTAGACCAGACAGCTAGCAATCAGCCCCAGCATTTT. This sequence encodes CASSLDQTASNQPQHF.

The chain uses TRBV4-1 and TRBJ2-1; 9 bases align to TRBD2. CDR1 MGHRA and CDR2 YSYEKL come from the germline V gene. This CDR3 contains 14 residues. Trimming at V came to 0 bases and at J to 13 bases, leaving 7 bases not matched to a gene. Here the CDR3 DNA reads TGCGCCAGCAGCCAAGATACGAGCGGGAGGTCCCAGTTCTTC. Translation: CASSQDTSGRSQFF.

This chain uses TRBV2 with TRBJ2-5, with a possible D match to TRBD1 (6 bases). The J call may be mistaken, given a closer DNA end match to TRBJ2-7. Germline V gives CDR1 SNHLY, CDR2 FYNNEI. This CDR3 is 14 amino acids long. The CDR3 DNA sequence: TGTGCCAGCAGTGCTGGCAGGGGCTCCTACGAGCAGTACTTC. Its protein product is CASSAGRGSYEQYF.

V and J are TRBV18 and TRBJ2-3; the match to TRBD1 covers 10 bases. This CDR3 has 16 residues. V shed 6 bases, J shed 3 bases, and the junction held 9 bases outside the gene matches. Germline CDR1 and CDR2: KGHSH and LQKENI. The CDR3 DNA sequence: TGTGCCAGCTCCGATACGACAGGGGGCGTTACAGATACGCAGTATTTT. Its protein is CASSDTTGGVTDTQYF. The entire variable domain, with the rest obtained from reference TRBV18 and TRBJ2-3, is as follows: NAGVMQNPRHLVRRRGQEARLRCSPMKGHSHVYWYRQLPEEGLKFMVYLQKENIIDESGMPKERFSAEFPKEGPSILRIQQVVRGDSAAYFCASSDTTGGVTDTQYFGPGTRLTVL.

The chain carries TRBV14 and TRBJ2-7, with TRBD1 matching over 10 bases. Germline V gene data show CDR1 as SGHDN and CDR2 as FVKESK. This CDR3 contains 15 residues. J gave up 6 bases and V 1 base, and 6 bases lay outside the gene matches. The CDR3 protein is CASSQVLGTGVEQYF. In DNA form, the CDR3 reads TGTGCCAGCAGCCAAGTCCTCGGGACAGGGGTCGAGCAGTACTTC.

The DNA of the CDR3 is TGTGCCAGCAGCCTTAGCGGGAGGGCCTCCGAGACCCAGTACTTC. Protein: CASSLSGRASETQYF. The rearrangement joins TRBV5-4 to TRBJ2-5, with 11 nucleotides matching TRBD2. V dropped 4 bases and J dropped 5; count of bases not matched to a gene: 7. The CDR3 has 15 amino acids. Per the germline V gene, CDR1 is SGHNT and CDR2 is YYREEE (reference sequence).

The chain links TRBV18 to TRBJ2-5; 10 positions agree with TRBD1. Per the germline V gene, CDR1 is KGHSH and CDR2 is LQKENI. The CDR3 covers 16 residues. Trimming took 3 bases from V and 2 from J; bases not matched to a gene: 6. CDR3 DNA: TGTGCCAGCTCACCTCGGACGGGACAGGGGCAAGAGACCCAGTACTTC. Translating it yields CASSPRTGQGQETQYF.

The genes are TRBV4-3 and TRBJ2-3; no clear D. Per the germline V gene, CDR1 is LGHNA and CDR2 is YSLEER. V was trimmed by 0 bases and J by 4 bases, leaving 14 bases between them. The CDR3 covers 16 residues. CDR3 sequence reads: CASSQDVASRSDTQYF. CDR3 coding DNA: TGCGCCAGCAGCCAAGATGTCGCGAGTCGATCAGATACGCAGTATTTT.

V and J are TRBV7-6 and TRBJ1-4, with 7 nucleotides matching TRBD1. The V gene's germline CDR1 is SGHVS and CDR2 FNYEAQ. The V segment lost 2 bases and the J segment 8 bases; nucleotides outside the gene matches: 5. This CDR3 has 14 residues. The CDR3 DNA sequence: TGTGCCAGCAGCTTAAGGCAGGGGGACGAAAAACTGTTTTTT. It codes for CASSLRQGDEKLFF.

The chain has TRBV6-6 and TRBJ2-1, with a possible D match to TRBD2 (5 bases). V lost 6 bases to trimming and J lost 1 base, with 13 bases between them. This CDR3 spans 15 amino acids. Germline CDR1 and CDR2: MNHNY and SVGAGI (reference sequence). The CDR3 DNA sequence: TGTGCCAGCAGCACTAGGTTGGGGTCCTACAATGAGCAGTTCTTC. Translated, it gives CASSTRLGSYNEQFF.

The chain links TRBV7-2 to TRBJ1-1; 7 positions match TRBD1. CDR1 is SGHTA and CDR2 is FQGNSA in the germline V gene. The CDR3 is made up of 18 amino acids. The junction had 16 bases not matched to a gene; V was cut back by 4 bases and J by 2 bases. CDR3 coding DNA: TGTGCCAGCAGCTCCTATATATTGGGGGGACAGACAAACACTGAAGCTTTCTTT. As protein: CASSSYILGGQTNTEAFF.

V and J are TRBV12-5 and TRBJ2-1, with D perhaps matching TRBD2 (6 bases). Per germline, CDR1 LGHNT and CDR2 FRNRAP. Trimming took 4 bases from V and 8 from J, leaving 15 bases between them. This CDR3 contains 14 residues. In DNA, the CDR3 is TGTGCTAGTGGTTCGCTACCTAGCGCCGATGAGCAGTTCTTC. Protein sequence: CASGSLPSADEQFF.

The J gene is TRBJ2-5, the V gene TRBV19, with 12 bases aligning to TRBD2. This CDR3 contains 15 residues. The germline V gene encodes CDR1 LNHDA and CDR2 SQIVND (reference sequence). The V segment lost 5 bases and the J segment 3 bases; nucleotides outside the gene matches: 4. CDR3 bases: TGTGCCAGTAGTGCAAGGACTAGCGGGAAAGAGACCCAGTACTTC. Amino acid sequence: CASSARTSGKETQYF.

This sequence joins TRBV6-5 and TRBJ1-1, with D possibly being TRBD1 (6 bases). Deletions cut 2 bases from V and 4 bases from J, with 8 bases between. Germline CDR1 is MNHEY and CDR2 is SVGAGI. The CDR3 is 13 amino acids. In DNA form, the CDR3 reads TGTGCCAGCAGTTACGGACAGAGCACTGAAGCTTTCTTT. The encoded protein is CASSYGQSTEAFF.

There are a few counts of this clone. The rearrangement joins TRBV7-6 to TRBJ2-1; D perhaps matches TRBD1 (5 bases). V was trimmed by 4 bases and J by 4 bases, leaving 8 bases between them. Germline CDR1 reads SGHVS; CDR2 reads FNYEAQ. This CDR3 is 13 amino acids long. This CDR3 is CASSYTGYNEQFF. The DNA of the CDR3 is TGTGCCAGCAGCTACACAGGTTACAATGAGCAGTTCTTC.

The chain employs TRBV19 and TRBJ2-5, with TRBD1 identical over 7 bases. The trim removed 7 bases at V and 9 bases at J, leaving 20 bases unmatched. From germline, CDR1 is LNHDA and CDR2 SQIVND (reference sequence). The CDR3 is 16 amino acids. The CDR3 sequence: CASTPSQGPLVAAQYF. CDR3 coding DNA: TGTGCCAGTACCCCGTCACAGGGGCCGCTTGTGGCGGCCCAGTACTTC.

This clone was detected only once. The chain recombines TRBV9 with TRBJ2-7; 9 bases fit TRBD1. CDR3 length: 16 amino acids. CDR1 SGDLS and CDR2 YYNGEE come from the germline V gene. V dropped 3 bases and J dropped 0; count of bases not matched to a gene: 7. CDR3 amino acids: CASSDNDRGSSYEQYF. CDR3 bases: TGTGCCAGCAGCGATAACGACAGGGGGTCCTCCTACGAGCAGTACTTC.

The genes are TRBV10-3 and TRBJ2-5; weak D call: TRBD1 (5 bases). Trimming cost V 3 bases and J 5 bases, with 22 bases left between them. The CDR3 has 17 amino acids. CDR1 ENHRY and CDR2 SYGVKD come from the germline V gene. The CDR3 nucleotides are TGTGCCATCAGTGACTCTAGTCCCCTCCAGGGCCCGGAGACCCAGTACTTC. It specifies CAISDSSPLQGPETQYF.

This clone was observed a handful of times. This chain links TRBV4-3 with TRBJ2-2; 7 positions agree with TRBD2. The CDR3 totals 17 residues. Germline CDR1 LGHNA, CDR2 YSLEER. V shed 1 base and J 4 bases; nucleotides not matched to a gene: 9. The CDR3, as DNA: TGCGCCAGCAGCCAAGCTTTCACATCGGGGGGCACCGGGGAGCTGTTTTTT. It is translated as CASSQAFTSGGTGELFF.

This chain connects TRBV6-6 to TRBJ2-7, with TRBD1 matching 7 bases. J lost 7 bases, V lost 6 bases, and 9 bases had no gene match. Germline V gives CDR1 MNHNY, CDR2 SVGAGI (reference sequence). This CDR3 is built from 13 residues. The CDR3 loop reads CASRTSQGSEQYF. The DNA of the CDR3 is TGTGCCAGCAGGACATCACAGGGGAGTGAGCAGTACTTC.

V is TRBV7-2 and J is TRBJ1-6; tentatively, D is TRBD1 (6 bases). With 1 base removed from V and 8 bases from J, the gap between germline ends came to 12 bases. The V gene's germline CDR1 is SGHTA and CDR2 FQGNSA. This CDR3 spans 15 amino acids. The CDR3 sequence: CASSLVGGVDSPLHF. The CDR3 DNA is TGTGCCAGCAGCTTAGTTGGGGGCGTAGATTCACCCCTCCACTTT.

The chain couples TRBV7-9 to TRBJ1-2, with TRBD1 matching 7 bases. In germline, CDR1 is SEHNR, CDR2 FQNEAQ (reference sequence). CDR3 length: 15 residues. Unmatched junction bases numbered 8, after V lost 4 bases and J lost 3 bases. The CDR3 coding sequence is TGTGCCAGCAGCTCAGGGACAGAATCTCACTATGGCTACACCTTC. Encoded protein: CASSSGTESHYGYTF.

This clone has more than one count but fewer than ten. Other DNA sequences in the sample encode the same CDR3. This chain joins TRBV6-5 and TRBJ1-1; D not resolved. The CDR3 contains 13 residues. The V and J ends lost 0 bases and 3 bases respectively, with 5 bases between them. Germline loops: CDR1 MNHEY, CDR2 SVGAGI. The CDR3 DNA follows: TGTGCCAGCAGTTACTCACGGGACACTGAAGCTTTCTTT. This encodes CASSYSRDTEAFF.